This TCR beta chain was identified during a study of T cell repertoires in cytomegalovirus infection. Whole-study findings and limits: Cumulative public TCR beta family frequency identified CMV carriers with the relevant HLA.

In TCRdb, the reads were re-called with MiXCR into one record per CDR3 protein. The repertoire holds approximately 260,000 distinct CDR3 sequences, with roughly a fifth as singletons. As for this clonotype: The antigen remains undetermined.

The CDR3 runs to 13 residues. Trimming shortened V by 3 bases and J by 6 bases, and 9 bases separated the two germline ends. The germline gives CDR1 SGDLS, CDR2 YYNGEE. This rearrangement joins TRBV9 to TRBJ1-4; D perhaps matches TRBD1 (5 bases). The sequenced sample was cultured PBMCs, obtained from culture after CMV antigen stimulation. The sequence derives from a human donor in good health (CMV status not recorded). Some clones in this sample may be carry-over from other donors' samples. The chain's CDR3 is CASSAWDDEKLFF. DNA of the CDR3: TGTGCCAGCAGCGCCTGGGACGATGAAAAACTGTTTTTT.